One sample yielded the 16 T cell receptor beta chains listed below, sequenced in a study of T cell responses to AZD1222 COVID-19 vaccine. Clones were sequenced by immunoSEQ multiplex PCR, and TCRdb holds only the in-frame ones, with some missing. The sample holds 200,000 or so clones, 94% seen once. The input for sequencing was peripheral blood, taken on day 0 of AZD1222 vaccination. The origin of the receptors is an adult in good health.

CDR3: CASSYFQGLGQQFF. The CDR3 DNA is TGTGCCAGCAGTTACTTCCAGGGACTAGGGCAGCAGTTCTTC. The chain links TRBV6-5 to TRBJ2-1; 8 positions agree with TRBD2. CDR3 size: 14 residues. From germline, CDR1 is MNHEY and CDR2 SVGAGI. V was pared by 1 base and J by 11 bases, with 7 bases of the junction left unmatched.

The gene calls are TRBV27 and TRBJ2-3; D unresolved. Germline CDR1 MNHEY, CDR2 SMNVEV (reference sequence). The CDR3 sequence is 15 residues long. Trimming cost V 4 bases and J 1 base, with 12 bases left between them. The CDR3 protein is CASSSGRAGTDTQYF. In DNA, the CDR3 is TGTGCCAGCAGTTCCGGAAGGGCCGGCACAGATACGCAGTATTTT.

The table lists this clone with a count of one. The chain joins TRBV18 to TRBJ1-5; no definite D call. The CDR3 spans 14 residues. Germline V CDR1 and CDR2: KGHSH, LQKENI. With 3 bases removed from V and 3 bases from J, the gap between germline ends came to 9 bases. The CDR3 loop is CASSPVGSNQPQHF. CDR3 coding DNA: TGTGCCAGCTCACCTGTGGGGTCCAATCAGCCCCAGCATTTT.

The V and J genes are TRBV9 and TRBJ2-1; D is perhaps TRBD2 (6 bases). Germline V CDR1 and CDR2: SGDLS, YYNGEE. The CDR3 contains 13 residues. Deletions cut 1 base from V and 8 bases from J, with 10 bases between. This chain's CDR3 is CASSVSGRYEQFF. The DNA of the CDR3 is TGTGCCAGCAGCGTATCAGGGAGGTATGAGCAGTTCTTC.

The chain couples TRBV6-5 to TRBJ1-1, with D tentatively TRBD1 (5 bases). Trimming took 7 bases from V and 13 from J, leaving 19 bases between them. Germline V gives CDR1 MNHEY, CDR2 SVGAGI. The CDR3 extends over 12 amino acids. The CDR3 DNA reads TGTGCCAGCACCAACGGGGGGACTGAGGTTTTCTTT. Translation gives CASTNGGTEVFF.

The rearrangement links TRBV28 to TRBJ2-5, with TRBD2 matching 12 bases. V lost 6 bases and J lost 5; bases outside the gene matches: 4. The germline gives CDR1 MDHEN, CDR2 SYDVKM. The CDR3 length is 14 residues. The CDR3 region has the DNA TGTGCCAGCAGCCTAGCGGGAGGGGATGAGACCCAGTACTTC. Its translation: CASSLAGGDETQYF.

The V gene is TRBV27, the J gene TRBJ2-7; TRBD1 matches 10 bases. The germline V gene encodes CDR1 MNHEY and CDR2 SMNVEV (reference sequence). V lost 6 bases to trimming and J lost 5 bases; unmatched junction nucleotides: 4. The CDR3 loop spans 13 amino acids. The CDR3 spells CASRMGQGNEQYF. CDR3 bases: TGTGCCAGCAGAATGGGACAGGGGAACGAGCAGTACTTC.

The chain carries TRBV9 and TRBJ2-1; 10 nucleotides match TRBD1. Germline loops: CDR1 SGDLS, CDR2 YYNGEE. V lost 3 bases to trimming and J lost 7 bases; unmatched junction nucleotides: 10. The CDR3 covers 16 residues. Here the CDR3 DNA reads TGTGCCAGCAGCGCTTCCGGGACAGGGGTAAGGAATGAGCAGTTCTTC. This gives the protein CASSASGTGVRNEQFF. Based on the CDR3 plus reference TRBV9 and TRBJ2-1, the full variable domain is DSGVTQTPKHLITATGQRVTLRCSPRSGDLSVYWYQQSLDQGLQFLIQYYNGEERAKGNILERFSAQQFPDLHSELNLSSLELGDSALYFCASSASGTGVRNEQFFGPGTRLTVL.

The chain has TRBV5-4 and TRBJ1-4, with TRBD1 identical over 7 bases. There are 16 residues in the CDR3. Trimming removed 4 bases from V and 0 bases from J; junction bases left unmatched: 6. The germline CDR1 and CDR2 sequences are SGHNT and YYREEE (reference sequence). CDR3 sequence: CASSPGGTATNEKLFF. CDR3 in DNA: TGTGCCAGCAGCCCCGGGGGGACAGCAACTAATGAAAAACTGTTTTTT.

The chain employs TRBV7-3 and TRBJ2-2; D uncertain. The V and J ends lost 1 base and 6 bases respectively, with 15 bases between them. CDR3 length equals 16 residues. The germline CDR1 and CDR2 sequences are SGHTA and FQGTGA. CDR3 protein: CASSLKASVDAGELFF. For the CDR3, the DNA is TGTGCCAGCAGCTTAAAGGCCAGCGTGGACGCCGGGGAGCTGTTTTTT.

This chain joins TRBV14 and TRBJ2-1, with 7 bases fitting TRBD1. J gave up 5 bases and V 4 bases, and 14 bases lay outside the gene matches. The germline V gene has CDR1 SGHDN and CDR2 FVKESK. The CDR3 extends over 17 amino acids. Here the CDR3 reads CASSPRARQGIHNEQFF. CDR3 nucleotides: TGTGCCAGCAGCCCCCGCGCCAGACAGGGTATTCACAATGAGCAGTTCTTC.

The chain carries TRBV19 and TRBJ2-5; TRBD1 aligns across 7 bases. The CDR3 spans 15 residues. The junction had 12 bases not matched to a gene; V was cut back by 6 bases and J by 5 bases. Germline CDR1 and CDR2: LNHDA and SQIVND (reference sequence). The CDR3 nucleotides read TGTGCCAGTAGCAGACCGGGACAGAAGGTCGAGACCCAGTACTTC. Amino acid sequence: CASSRPGQKVETQYF.

The rearrangement joins TRBV3-1 (or the pseudogene TRBV3-2) to TRBJ1-2, with TRBD1 as a possible D gene (5 bases). The CDR3 extends over 13 amino acids. Germline V lookup: CDR1 LGHDT, CDR2 YNNKEL (reference sequence). With 0 bases removed from V and 8 bases from J, the gap between germline ends came to 10 bases. This CDR3 is CASSQDRDRGYTF. The CDR3 coding sequence is TGTGCCAGCAGCCAAGACAGGGATCGCGGCTACACCTTC.

The chain is built from TRBV19 and TRBJ1-2; 7 positions match TRBD1. Germline loops: CDR1 LNHDA, CDR2 SQIVND (reference sequence). V trimming: 8 bases; J trimming: 1 base; junction bases outside the gene matches: 7. The CDR3 consists of 14 residues. CDR3 nucleotide sequence: TGTGCCAGTGCCCGGGACAGAATTAACTATGGCTACACCTTC. This codes for CASARDRINYGYTF. The full variable domain, with the rest looked up from reference TRBV19 and TRBJ1-2, is DGGITQSPKYLFRKEGQNVTLSCEQNLNHDAMYWYRQDPGQGLRLIYYSQIVNDFQKGDIAEGYSVSREKKESFPLTVTSAQKNPTAFYLCASARDRINYGYTFGSGTRLTVV.

The CDR3, as DNA: TGTGCCAGCAGTTACGACAGGGACAATTCACCCCTCCACTTT. This gives the protein CASSYDRDNSPLHF. The V and J genes are TRBV6-5 and TRBJ1-6; TRBD1 aligns across 7 bases. This CDR3 contains 14 residues. Germline V gives CDR1 MNHEY, CDR2 SVGAGI. Losses at the gene ends were 2 bases for V and 7 bases for J; bases not matched to a gene: 2.

The chain is built from TRBV3-1 (or the pseudogene TRBV3-2) and TRBJ1-2; D unclear. Trimming pared 7 bases from V and 0 bases from J, leaving 9 bases between. The CDR3 runs to 13 residues. Per germline, CDR1 LGHDT and CDR2 YNNKEL (reference sequence). The chain's CDR3 is CASNGGSNYGYTF. CDR3 nucleotides: TGTGCCAGCAACGGCGGTTCTAACTATGGCTACACCTTC.